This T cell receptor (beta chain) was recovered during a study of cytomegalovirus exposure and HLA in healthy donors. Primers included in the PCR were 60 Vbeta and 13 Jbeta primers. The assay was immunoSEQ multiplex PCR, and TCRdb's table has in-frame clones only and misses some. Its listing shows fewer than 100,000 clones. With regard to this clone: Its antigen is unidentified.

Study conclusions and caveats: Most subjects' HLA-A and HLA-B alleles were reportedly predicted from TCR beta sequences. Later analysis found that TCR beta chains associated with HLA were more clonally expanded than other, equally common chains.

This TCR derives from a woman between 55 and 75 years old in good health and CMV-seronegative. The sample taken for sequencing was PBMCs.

CDR3 bases: TGTGCCAGTAGCGGGAGTAGTTTCGGGGAGCTGTTTTTT. Translating gives CASSGSSFGELFF. The gene calls are TRBV2 and TRBJ2-2; 9 nucleotides match TRBD2. The CDR3 length is 13 residues. The ends lost 9 bases at V and 7 bases at J; junction bases unmatched: 6. Per the germline V gene, CDR1 is SNHLY and CDR2 is FYNNEI.